This T cell receptor beta chain emerged from a study of blood T cell repertoires in COVID-19. Study-level background: From T cells, B-cell-depleted T cells, or PBMCs came the material, which was cDNA or gDNA.

The V gene's germline CDR1 is SGHTA and CDR2 FQGNSA. The CDR3 covers 13 residues. V lost 5 bases and J lost 2, with 10 bases in between. Original methodology: The authors estimated nucleated cell counts from reference gene primer amplification. The repertoire was sequenced with immunoSEQ multiplex PCR; TCRdb's copy has only in-frame clones and lacks some. The V and J calls and clone size were taken over from that table, and D and trimming were inferred from the DNA. This table has around 480,000 clones, roughly 87% appearing once. This clonotype was sampled from a woman under 30 who had recovered from COVID-19. The specimen sequenced was PBMCs or T cells enriched from blood (not recorded which). This chain uses TRBV7-2 with TRBJ2-7; no firm D call. In DNA form, the CDR3 reads TGTGCCAGCAGCCCTAATCGGGCCTACGAGCAGTACTTC. It translates to CASSPNRAYEQYF.